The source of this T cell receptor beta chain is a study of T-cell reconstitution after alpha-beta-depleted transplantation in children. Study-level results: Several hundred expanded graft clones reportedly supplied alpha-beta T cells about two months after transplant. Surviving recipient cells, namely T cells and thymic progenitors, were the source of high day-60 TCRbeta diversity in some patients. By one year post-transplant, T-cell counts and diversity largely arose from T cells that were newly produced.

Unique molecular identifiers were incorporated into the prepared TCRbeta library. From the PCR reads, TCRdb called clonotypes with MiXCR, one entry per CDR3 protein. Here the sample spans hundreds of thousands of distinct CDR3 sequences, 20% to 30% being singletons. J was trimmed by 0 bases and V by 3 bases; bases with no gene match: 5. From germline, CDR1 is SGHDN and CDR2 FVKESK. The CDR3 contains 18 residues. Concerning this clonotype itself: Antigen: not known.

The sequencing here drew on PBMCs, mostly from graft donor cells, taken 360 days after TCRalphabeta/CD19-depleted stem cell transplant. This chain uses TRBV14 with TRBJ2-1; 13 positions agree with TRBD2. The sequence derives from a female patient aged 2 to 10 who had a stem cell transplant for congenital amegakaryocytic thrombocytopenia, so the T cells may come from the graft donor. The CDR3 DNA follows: TGTGCCAGCAGCCAGGGACTAGCGGGGACCCTCTCCTACAATGAGCAGTTCTTC. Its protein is CASSQGLAGTLSYNEQFF.